The rows below give T cell receptor beta chains drawn from one sample of a study of cytomegalovirus exposure and HLA in healthy donors. TCRdb's copy holds only in-frame clones and misses some; the assay was immunoSEQ multiplex PCR. Of more than 95,000 clones listed, roughly three quarters are singletons. Sequenced material: PBMCs. The source is a male donor in good health and CMV-seronegative. The CDR3 runs from the conserved cysteine through the conserved F or W. The D gene is left open where the match is weak. Size tells how often a clone was seen (once, few, many) or the class of an expanded clone, and some rows leave it out.

clone size	D gene	V gene	J gene	CDR3 DNA	CDR3 protein
NA	NA	TRBV11-2	TRBJ2-3	TGTGCCAGCAGCTTAGTCCGGGACACAGATACGCAGTATTTT	CASSLVRDTDTQYF
NA	NA	TRBV6-5	TRBJ1-5	TGTGCCAGCGCTACGGGATACAATCAGCCCCAGCATTTT	CASATGYNQPQHF
NA	NA	TRBV15	TRBJ1-1	TGCGCCACCAGCAGAGATCCGGCAGGGAACACTGAAGCTTTCTTT	CATSRDPAGNTEAFF
NA	NA	TRBV30	TRBJ2-4	TGTGCCTGGAGTGGGGTCGGGACTTTCGCCATTCAGTACTTC	CAWSGVGTFAIQYF
NA	NA	TRBV6-6	TRBJ1-5	TGTGCCAGCAGTTACCCAGGGTCCCAGCCCCAGCATTTT	CASSYPGSQPQHF
NA	TRBD2	TRBV5-1	TRBJ2-5	TGCGCCAGCGCGGCCGTAGCGGGAGGCGGGACCCAGTACTTC	CASAAVAGGGTQYF
once	NA	TRBV7-2	TRBJ2-2	TGTGCCAGCAGCTTAGTATTTAGGAGCCGGGTCAGCGGGGAGCTGTTTTTT	CASSLVFRSRVSGELFF
NA	TRBD1	TRBV28	TRBJ2-7	TGTGCCAGCAGTTCCACGGGACAGGGTAATTCCTACGAGCAGTACTTC	CASSSTGQGNSYEQYF
few	NA	TRBV9	TRBJ1-4	TGTGCCAGCAGCGGCGGGGGCCTCGGAAATGAAAAACTGTTTTTT	CASSGGGLGNEKLFF
once	TRBD2	TRBV11-3	TRBJ2-3	TGTGCCAGCAGCTTAGATGGAGGCCTGGGACTAGCGGGAGTCCCAGATACGCAGTATTTT	CASSLDGGLGLAGVPDTQYF
few	TRBD1	TRBV11-3	TRBJ1-3	TGTGCCAGTGGGACAGCGGGAAACACCATATATTTT	CASGTAGNTIYF
once	TRBD1	TRBV28	TRBJ2-7	TGTGCCAGCAGTTCGACAGGGTTTTCAACCTACGAGCAGTACTTC	CASSSTGFSTYEQYF
NA	NA	TRBV29-1	TRBJ1-1	TGCAGCGCCAAGCGGGGGGGAAACACTGAAGCTTTCTTT	CSAKRGGNTEAFF
once	TRBD2	TRBV18	TRBJ2-3	TGTGCCAGCTCACCGGTTAGAAGCGGGAACCCAGATACGCAGTATTTT	CASSPVRSGNPDTQYF
NA	NA	TRBV10-3	TRBJ1-2	TGTGCCATCAGTCCAGGAAGCACTAACTATGGCTACACCTTC	CAISPGSTNYGYTF
NA	NA	TRBV4-1	TRBJ1-2	TGCGCCAGCAGCCAAGATTTTTTGGGTGAGGGTTACTATGGCTACACCTTC	CASSQDFLGEGYYGYTF
NA	NA	TRBV27	TRBJ2-4	TGTGCCAGCCCCTCAGGGGGGACAGAAGGAAACATTCAGTACTTC	CASPSGGTEGNIQYF
NA	NA	TRBV5-8	TRBJ1-4	TGTGCCAGCAGCTTGGCCGGTGAGGGAACATATGAAAAACTGTTTTTT	CASSLAGEGTYEKLFF
NA	TRBD1	TRBV19	TRBJ1-1	TGTGCCAGTAGCCCCCAGGGGGGATTTGGCACTGAAGCTTTCTTT	CASSPQGGFGTEAFF
NA	TRBD1	TRBV6-5	TRBJ2-7	TGTGCCAGCAGTTACGTCGGGACAGGCTCTTACGAGCAGTACTTC	CASSYVGTGSYEQYF
once	NA	TRBV29-1	TRBJ1-4	TGCAGCGTTGGAGTTCAGGGTGAAAAACTGTTTTTT	CSVGVQGEKLFF
NA	NA	TRBV5-5	TRBJ1-2	TGTGCCAGCGCCGAGGAACCGACCGACGGTTATGGCTACACCTTC	CASAEEPTDGYGYTF
once	TRBD2	TRBV14	TRBJ2-1	TGTGCCAGCAGCCATCGCCGGGGACTATACAATGAGCAGTTCTTC	CASSHRRGLYNEQFF
NA	NA	TRBV6-5	TRBJ2-7	TGTGCCAGCAGTTACTCCGGGGGACTTCTCTACGAGCAGTACTTC	CASSYSGGLLYEQYF
NA	TRBD1	TRBV19	TRBJ2-7	TGTGCCACAGGACAGGGATATGGCGAGCAGTACTTC	CATGQGYGEQYF
NA	TRBD1	TRBV5-4	TRBJ1-1	TGTGCCAGCAGCTTGCAGGACAGGGGGAACACTGAAGCTTTCTTT	CASSLQDRGNTEAFF
NA	TRBD2	TRBV5-1	TRBJ2-2	TGCGCCAGCAGCCTGGGGCTAGCGGGCCGGGGAACCGGGGAGCTGTTTTTT	CASSLGLAGRGTGELFF
NA	NA	TRBV5-6	TRBJ2-7	TGTGCCAGCAGCACGCGACTACGGGAGCTTCCCTACGAGCAGTACTTC	CASSTRLRELPYEQYF
NA	NA	TRBV7-3	TRBJ2-7	TGTGCCAGCAGCCCCGGGCGACCGGGGAACGCAGACGAGCGGTACTTC	CASSPGRPGNADERYF
NA	TRBD2	TRBV5-4	TRBJ2-7	TGTGCCAGCAGCTCGATGACTAGCGGGATGAATCACGAGCAGTACTTC	CASSSMTSGMNHEQYF
NA	TRBD2	TRBV4-1	TRBJ2-7	TGCGCCAGCAGCCAAGATAGACTAGCAACCTACGAGCAGTACTTC	CASSQDRLATYEQYF
NA	NA	TRBV11-3	TRBJ2-7	TGTGCCAGCAGTCCGTCGCAGGGTTACGAGCAGTACTTC	CASSPSQGYEQYF
NA	NA	TRBV4-2	TRBJ2-3	TGTGCCAGCAGCCAAGATCGAGCGGTACCCACAGATACGCAGTATTTT	CASSQDRAVPTDTQYF
NA	NA	TRBV29-1	TRBJ1-1	TGCAGCGTTCCCCTTGATAAAGGGGGAATAGCTTTCTTT	CSVPLDKGGIAFF
NA	TRBD2	TRBV25-1	TRBJ2-3	TGTGCCAGCAGTGCAAGACTAGCGGGACTACGCACAGATACGCAGTATTTT	CASSARLAGLRTDTQYF
NA	TRBD1	TRBV7-6	TRBJ2-5	TGTGCCAGCAGCTTAACGAGACCGACAGGGACCCCCCAAGAGACCCAGTACTTC	CASSLTRPTGTPQETQYF
once	NA	TRBV7-3	TRBJ2-6	TGTGCCAGCAGCGCGGACAGTAACGCCGGGGCCAACGTCCTGACTTTC	CASSADSNAGANVLTF
few	TRBD2	TRBV4-2	TRBJ2-5	TGTGCCAGCAGCCAAGATCTCTTGGGCGGGGGACTCAAAGAGACCCAGTACTTC	CASSQDLLGGGLKETQYF
NA	NA	TRBV9	TRBJ2-5	TGTGCCAGCAGCCCGTGGGGCCCGCTGACCGAGACCCAGTACTTC	CASSPWGPLTETQYF
NA	TRBD1	TRBV28	TRBJ2-7	TGTGCCAGCAGATCGACAGGGTCGCTCTACGAGCAGTACTTC	CASRSTGSLYEQYF
NA	TRBD1	TRBV5-4	TRBJ2-2	TGTGCCTCCAGGAGGGACAGGGGGGATCGCACCGGGGAGCTGTTTTTT	CASRRDRGDRTGELFF
NA	TRBD2	TRBV7-3	TRBJ2-1	TGTGCCAGCAGCCCAGGACTAGCGGGAGGACCCAATGAGCAGTTCTTC	CASSPGLAGGPNEQFF